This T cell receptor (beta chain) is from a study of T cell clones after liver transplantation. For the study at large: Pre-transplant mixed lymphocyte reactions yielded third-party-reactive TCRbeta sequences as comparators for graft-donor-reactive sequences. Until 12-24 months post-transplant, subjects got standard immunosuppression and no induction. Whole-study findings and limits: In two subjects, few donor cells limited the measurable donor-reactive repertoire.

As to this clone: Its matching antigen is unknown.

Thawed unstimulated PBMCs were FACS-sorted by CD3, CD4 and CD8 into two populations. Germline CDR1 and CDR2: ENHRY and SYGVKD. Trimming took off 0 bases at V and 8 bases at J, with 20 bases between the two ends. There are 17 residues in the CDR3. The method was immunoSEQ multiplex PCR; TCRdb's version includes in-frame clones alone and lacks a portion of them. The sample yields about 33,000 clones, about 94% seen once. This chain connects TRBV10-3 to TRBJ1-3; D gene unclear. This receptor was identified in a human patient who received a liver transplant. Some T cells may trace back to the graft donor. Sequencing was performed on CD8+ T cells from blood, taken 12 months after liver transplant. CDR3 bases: TGTGCCATCAGTGAGTCTAGGTTCCCTTCGAGTTCGGACACCATATATTTT. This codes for CAISESRFPSSSDTIYF.